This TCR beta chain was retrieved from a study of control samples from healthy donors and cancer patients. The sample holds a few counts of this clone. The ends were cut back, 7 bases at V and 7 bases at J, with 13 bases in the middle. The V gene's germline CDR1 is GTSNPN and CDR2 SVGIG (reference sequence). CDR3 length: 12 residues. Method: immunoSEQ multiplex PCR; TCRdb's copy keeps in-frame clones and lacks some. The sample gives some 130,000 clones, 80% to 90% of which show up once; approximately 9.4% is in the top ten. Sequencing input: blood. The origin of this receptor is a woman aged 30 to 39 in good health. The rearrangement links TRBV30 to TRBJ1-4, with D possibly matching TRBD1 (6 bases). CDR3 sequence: CASYRDSEKLFF. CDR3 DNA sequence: TGTGCCTCATACAGGGATAGTGAAAAACTGTTTTTT.